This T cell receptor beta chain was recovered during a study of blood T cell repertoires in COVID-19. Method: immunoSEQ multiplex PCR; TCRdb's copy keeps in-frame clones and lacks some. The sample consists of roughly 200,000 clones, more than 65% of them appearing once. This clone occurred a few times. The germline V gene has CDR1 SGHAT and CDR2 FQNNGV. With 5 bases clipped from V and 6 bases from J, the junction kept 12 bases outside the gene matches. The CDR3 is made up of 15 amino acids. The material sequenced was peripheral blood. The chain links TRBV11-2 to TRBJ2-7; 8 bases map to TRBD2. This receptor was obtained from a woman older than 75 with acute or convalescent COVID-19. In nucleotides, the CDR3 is TGTGCCAGCAGCCGGCATAGCGGGAAAGAGGGCGAGCAGTACTTC. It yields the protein CASSRHSGKEGEQYF.